This T cell receptor beta chain appears in the sequencing data of a study of monozygotic twins with inflammatory bowel disease (dated by TCRdb to between 2018 and 2020). Describing the broader study: A total of approximately 28 monozygotic twin pairs were included in the full study, comprising nine German pairs (four IBD-concordant, five IBD-discordant) and 19 IBD-discordant Danish pairs. Each individual had, on average, about 151 000 unique TCRalpha sequences and 181 000 unique TCRbeta sequences available for analysis. Disease-associated traits were sought mainly through comparisons between IBD patients and their genetically identical healthy co-twins within discordant pairs.

Preparation of the library involved 5' RACE. Preparation of each TCR library used approximately 3,200 ng of total RNA. cDNA was synthesized with SMARTScribe reverse transcriptase in eight separate reactions per sample. Unique molecular identifiers containing a 6-nucleotide sample barcode were introduced through template switching during cDNA synthesis. TCRalpha and TCRbeta cDNA was amplified in two nested PCRs of approximately 17 and 9 cycles, and bead purification was carried out after each PCR. Before amplification, the cDNA was treated with uracil DNA-glycosylase and purified using the QIAquick PCR purification kit. The second PCR added Illumina TruSeq-compatible adapters along with sample-specific barcodes. TapeStation and Qubit were used to check library quality and concentration, and 5 to 6 ng of each library went into the pool. Sequencing of the pooled libraries was done on an Illumina HiSeq2500 single-index Rapid Run using custom sequencing primers and 2 x 100 bp reads. Per the original workflow: PCR and sequencing errors were corrected by UMI-based consensus assembly using MiGEC version 1.2.6. V(D)J alignment, clonotype assembly and CDR3 extraction were performed with MiXCR version 2.1.1. To normalise gene usage, clonotype sharing and MAIT/NKT TCR abundance, the analysis used the top 1000, 10 000 and 20 000 clonotypes per sample. Diversity was computed as the inverse Simpson index with the vegan R package after downsampling to 27 000 UMIs. Paired Mann-Whitney U tests on discordant twin pairs were used, with Benjamini-Hochberg multiple-testing correction. TCRdb reprocessed the sequencing reads and holds a single record per CDR3 protein sequence, with no DNA. The V and J calls here are based on TCRdb, not the publication. The sample table gives around 210,000 distinct CDR3 sequences. In total, the top ten clones hold about 8% of the sample.

As for this clonotype: Its antigen specificity is not known.

Measured from the cysteine to the phenylalanine, the CDR3 is 15 residues long. Nucleotide data are not available. From the germline V gene, CDR1 is SGHTA and CDR2 is FQGNSA. Overall study outcomes, separate from this receptor: Repertoire similarity did not differ between concordant and discordant twins, possibly due to limited statistical power. Fewer clonotypes were shared with other individuals by IBD patients than by healthy twins, most markedly in patients showing signs of disease activity. TCRbeta repertoire diversity, by inverse Simpson index, was decreased in IBD patients compared with their healthy co-twins. Because patients received different immunosuppressive treatments, the repertoires may have picked up extra background noise and variability between individuals. The results gave no support for a single strong signal or clonotype linked to IBD. Distinction between different T cell subtypes could not be achieved in the analysis.

From each donor, an approximately 2.5 ml peripheral blood sample was drawn into PAXgene tubes and stored at -80 degrees C. Without any T cell sorting, total RNA was extracted from whole blood using the PAXgene blood miRNA kit on an automated QIAcube. Peripheral blood from monozygotic twin pairs concordant or discordant for inflammatory bowel disease was subjected to deep TCRalpha and TCRbeta repertoire profiling with unique molecular barcoding. For every twin pair, smoking habits were documented, and each individual was categorised as a current, former or never smoker. Specimen: blood. Recombination linked TRBV7-2 to TRBJ2-1; TCRdb picks TRBD1, but there is no DNA to check that call. This clonotype was obtained from a human donor with ulcerative colitis or Crohn's disease, or a healthy co-twin of an affected twin (not recorded which). The CDR3 region reads CASSPLGQFYNEQFF.